Presented here are 15 T cell receptor beta chains from one specimen sequenced in a study of blood T cell repertoires in COVID-19 (dated by TCRdb to about 2020). Libraries were made using the immunoSEQ multiplex PCR assay. What TCRdb holds here is the immuneACCESS table cut down to in-frame rearrangements. Part of the clones is not present; checked against another copy, under half of the missing clones reflect an unresolved V gene, and the others are unexplained. The sample table shows over 60,000 clones, and around 79% are seen once. In total, the top ten clones hold under 35% of the sample. The sequencing sample was made of peripheral blood. These receptors were obtained from a human donor in a cohort sampled during active COVID-19.

This clone was seen once. The J gene is TRBJ1-1, the V gene TRBV29-1; possible D gene TRBD1, 6 bases. Germline V CDR1 and CDR2: SQVTM, ANQGSEA. V lost 7 bases and J lost 3, with 15 bases in between. CDR3 size: 13 residues. CDR3 in DNA: TGCAGCGCAAAACAGGGCTTGGACACTGAAGCTTTCTTT. Amino acids: CSAKQGLDTEAFF.

The chain is built from TRBV2 and TRBJ2-7; D gene unclear. The V end was cut by 3 bases, the J end by 4 bases, with 13 bases between. The CDR3 sequence is 14 residues long. Looked up from germline, CDR1 is SNHLY and CDR2 is FYNNEI. CDR3 region: CASSESMSAYEQYF. The CDR3 DNA follows: TGTGCCAGCAGTGAGAGTATGAGCGCATACGAGCAGTACTTC.

This rearrangement joins TRBV12-3 or TRBV12-4 to TRBJ2-7, with TRBD1 identical over 9 bases. V lost 7 bases and J lost 7; bases outside the gene matches: 8. The CDR3 loop spans 13 amino acids. The CDR3 nucleotides are TGTGCCAGCACTCCCGGACAGGGGCAAGAGCAGTACTTC. This codes for CASTPGQGQEQYF.

V gene TRBV28 combines with J gene TRBJ1-2; tentatively, D is TRBD1 (6 bases). Germline CDR1 reads MDHEN; CDR2 reads SYDVKM. CDR3 length: 15 amino acids. Trimming pared 8 bases from V and 8 bases from J, leaving 24 bases between. In DNA form, the CDR3 reads TGTGCCAGCCAATATGGGGGGGGCCAGGGTAGGGGCTACACCTTC. Translating it yields CASQYGGGQGRGYTF.

In its sample, this clone was seen a few times. This chain connects TRBV11-2 to TRBJ1-5; a possible D gene is TRBD1 (6 bases). Trimming removed 5 bases at V and 3 bases at J, with 14 bases between. This CDR3 spans 15 amino acids. CDR1 is SGHAT and CDR2 is FQNNGV in the germline V gene. The CDR3 nucleotides are TGTGCCAGCAGCCAAATGCAGGGGCTCAATCAGCCCCAGCATTTT. Translated, it gives CASSQMQGLNQPQHF. Looking up the rest from reference TRBV11-2 and TRBJ1-5 gives the full variable domain: EAGVAQSPRYKIIEKRQSVAFWCNPISGHATLYWYQQILGQGPKLLIQFQNNGVVDDSQLPKDRFSAERLKGVDSTLKIQPAKLEDSAVYLCASSQMQGLNQPQHFGDGTRLSIL.

The V gene is TRBV5-1, the J gene TRBJ2-5, with TRBD1 matching 8 bases. Germline lookup yields CDR1 SGHRS and CDR2 YFSETQ. Germline trimming cut 2 bases from V and 5 bases from J; bases unmatched to any gene: 14. The CDR3 covers 17 residues. The CDR3 loop is CASSFSKQGVELETQYF. The DNA of the CDR3 is TGCGCCAGCAGCTTTTCTAAACAGGGGGTGGAGCTGGAGACCCAGTACTTC. The full variable domain, completed using reference TRBV5-1 and TRBJ2-5, is KAGVTQTPRYLIKTRGQQVTLSCSPISGHRSVSWYQQTPGQGLQFLFEYFSETQRNKGNFPGRFSGRQFSNSRSEMNVSTLELGDSALYLCASSFSKQGVELETQYFGPGTRLLVL.

The rearrangement links TRBV4-1 to TRBJ2-7; 9 bases match TRBD2. Germline V gives CDR1 MGHRA, CDR2 YSYEKL. The CDR3 is 15 amino acids. Losses at the gene ends were 3 bases for V and 0 bases for J; bases not matched to a gene: 3. CDR3 DNA sequence: TGCGCCAGCAGCCAGACTAGCGGAGCCTCCTACGAGCAGTACTTC. Its translation: CASSQTSGASYEQYF.

The chain uses TRBV9 and TRBJ2-1; TRBD2 matches 8 bases. This CDR3 is built from 15 residues. Per the germline V gene, CDR1 is SGDLS and CDR2 is YYNGEE. V gave up 4 bases and J gave up 1 base; unmatched junction bases: 4. The CDR3 bases are TGTGCCAGCAGCAAAAGCGGGAGTTCCTACAATGAGCAGTTCTTC. Its translation is CASSKSGSSYNEQFF.

This chain uses TRBV7-9 with TRBJ2-4, with TRBD1 matching over 7 bases. The germline V gene has CDR1 SEHNR and CDR2 FQNEAQ (reference sequence). The CDR3 extends over 15 amino acids. J was trimmed by 0 bases and V by 2 bases; bases with no gene match: 1. This CDR3 is CASSLTGVAKNIQYF. The CDR3 nucleotides read TGTGCCAGCAGCTTAACAGGGGTAGCCAAAAACATTCAGTACTTC.

The genes are TRBV10-3 and TRBJ2-1; 7 bases map to TRBD2. Germline values: CDR1 ENHRY, CDR2 SYGVKD. V shed 3 bases and J 9 bases; nucleotides not matched to a gene: 11. The CDR3 totals 15 residues. The CDR3 nucleotides read TGTGCCATCAGTGACACGAGCGGGGCCTCGGGTGAGCAGTTCTTC. It codes for CAISDTSGASGEQFF.

The chain uses TRBV3-1 (or the pseudogene TRBV3-2) and TRBJ2-6; TRBD1 matches 7 bases. The CDR3 is 18 residues long. Germline V gives CDR1 LGHDT, CDR2 YNNKEL (reference sequence). The V segment lost 4 bases and the J segment 4 bases; nucleotides outside the gene matches: 13. CDR3 DNA sequence: TGTGCCAGCAGCCTAGGGGCTATGACAGGGCGCGGGGCCAACGTCCTGACTTTC. Translation: CASSLGAMTGRGANVLTF.

The J gene is TRBJ2-7, the V gene TRBV7-2; 7 bases are shared with TRBD2. The CDR3 spans 14 residues. Germline CDR1 reads SGHTA; CDR2 reads FQGNSA. V was clipped by 3 bases and J by 3 bases; unmatched bases: 5. The CDR3 reads CASSLRGIFYEQYF. DNA for the CDR3: TGTGCCAGCAGCTTGCGGGGGATCTTCTACGAGCAGTACTTC.

The chain is built from TRBV9 and TRBJ2-1, with D perhaps TRBD2 (5 bases). Trimming left V 0 bases short and J 4 bases short, with 11 bases between. Germline CDR1 SGDLS, CDR2 YYNGEE. This CDR3 region has 15 residues. The CDR3 sequence is CASSVAAREYNEQFF. The CDR3 nucleotides are TGTGCCAGCAGCGTAGCTGCGAGGGAATACAATGAGCAGTTCTTC.

This chain links TRBV6-5 with TRBJ2-3; D gene ambiguous. The CDR3 runs to 14 residues. V was clipped by 6 bases and J by 1 base, with 11 bases between them. Germline V gene lookup returns CDR1 MNHEY and CDR2 SVGAGI. CDR3 DNA: TGTGCCAGCAGACCCCGGAGACGCACAGATACGCAGTATTTT. As protein: CASRPRRRTDTQYF.

CDR3: CASSQDHPTGTGSNQPQHF. Here the CDR3 DNA reads TGCGCCAGCAGCCAAGATCACCCGACAGGGACTGGTAGCAATCAGCCCCAGCATTTT. The chain links TRBV4-3 to TRBJ1-5, with 7 bases identical to TRBD1. The length of the CDR3 is 19 residues. CDR1 is LGHNA, CDR2 YSLEER, per germline. The V and J ends lost 0 bases and 0 bases, in that order; junction bases with no gene match: 11.